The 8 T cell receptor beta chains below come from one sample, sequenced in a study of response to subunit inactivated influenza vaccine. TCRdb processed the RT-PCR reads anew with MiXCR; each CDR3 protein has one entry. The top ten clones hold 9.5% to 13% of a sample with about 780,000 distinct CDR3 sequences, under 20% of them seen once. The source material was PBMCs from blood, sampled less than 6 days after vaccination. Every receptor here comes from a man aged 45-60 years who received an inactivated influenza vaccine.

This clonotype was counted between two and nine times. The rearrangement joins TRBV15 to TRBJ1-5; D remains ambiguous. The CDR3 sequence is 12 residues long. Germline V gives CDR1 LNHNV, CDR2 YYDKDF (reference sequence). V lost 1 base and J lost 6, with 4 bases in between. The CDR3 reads CATSRAGQPQHF. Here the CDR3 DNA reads TGTGCCACCAGCAGAGCCGGTCAGCCCCAGCATTTT.

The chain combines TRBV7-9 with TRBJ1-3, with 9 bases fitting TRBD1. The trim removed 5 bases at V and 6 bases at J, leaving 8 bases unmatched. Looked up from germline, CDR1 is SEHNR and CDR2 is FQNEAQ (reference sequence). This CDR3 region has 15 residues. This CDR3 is CASSTNDRGANTIYF. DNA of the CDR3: TGTGCCAGCAGCACAAATGACAGGGGGGCAAACACCATATATTTT.

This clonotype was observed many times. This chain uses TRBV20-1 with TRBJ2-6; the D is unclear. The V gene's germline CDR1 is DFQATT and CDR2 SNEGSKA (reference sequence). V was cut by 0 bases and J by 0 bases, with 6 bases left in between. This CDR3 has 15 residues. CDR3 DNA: TGCAGTGCTAGAGATACGCTCTCTGGGGCCAACGTCCTGACTTTC. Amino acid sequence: CSARDTLSGANVLTF.

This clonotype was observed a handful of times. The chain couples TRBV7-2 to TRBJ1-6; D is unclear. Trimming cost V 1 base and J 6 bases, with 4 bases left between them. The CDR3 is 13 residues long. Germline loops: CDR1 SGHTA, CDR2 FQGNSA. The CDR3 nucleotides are TGTGCCAGCAGCTTAGGTTTTAATTCACCCCTCCACTTT. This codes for CASSLGFNSPLHF.

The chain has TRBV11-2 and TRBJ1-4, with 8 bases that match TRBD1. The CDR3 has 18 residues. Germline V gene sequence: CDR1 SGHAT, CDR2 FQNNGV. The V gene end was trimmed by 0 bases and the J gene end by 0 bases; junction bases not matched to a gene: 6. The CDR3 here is CASSLERGQDPTNEKLFF. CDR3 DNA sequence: TGTGCCAGCAGCTTAGAGCGGGGACAGGACCCAACTAATGAAAAACTGTTTTTT.

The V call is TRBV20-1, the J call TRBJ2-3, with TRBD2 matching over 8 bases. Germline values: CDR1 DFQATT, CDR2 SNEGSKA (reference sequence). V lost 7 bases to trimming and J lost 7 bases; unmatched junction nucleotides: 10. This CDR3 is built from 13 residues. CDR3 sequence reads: CSVGARGGNTQYF. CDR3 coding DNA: TGCAGTGTTGGGGCTCGGGGGGGCAATACGCAGTATTTT.

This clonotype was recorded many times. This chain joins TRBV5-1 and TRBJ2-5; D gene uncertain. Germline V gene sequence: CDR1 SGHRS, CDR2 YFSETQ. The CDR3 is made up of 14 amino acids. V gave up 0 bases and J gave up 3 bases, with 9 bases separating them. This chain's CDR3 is CASSLAGLEETQYF. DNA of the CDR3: TGCGCCAGCAGCTTGGCCGGGCTAGAAGAGACCCAGTACTTC.

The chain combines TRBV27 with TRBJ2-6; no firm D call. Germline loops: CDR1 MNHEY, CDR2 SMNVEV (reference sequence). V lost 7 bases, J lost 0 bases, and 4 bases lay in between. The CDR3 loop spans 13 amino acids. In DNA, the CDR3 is TGTGCCAGCATGCTCTCTGGGGCCAACGTCCTGACTTTC. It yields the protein CASMLSGANVLTF.